This T cell receptor beta chain was captured in a study of CD8 T cells in ankylosing spondylitis. This CDR3 is built from 15 residues. Germline-derived CDR1 and CDR2 are MNHEY and SMNVEV (reference sequence). V lost 4 bases and J lost 1, with 14 bases in between. Molecular-barcoded quantitative 5'-RACE produced these TCR beta libraries. TCRdb reprocessed the 5' RACE reads via MiXCR and lists one record per CDR3 protein. The sample consists of some 200,000 distinct CDR3 sequences, just under 7.5% of them appearing once. In this sample, this clonotype turned up many times. The target antigen is unknown. Study-level results: Blood of patients with ankylosing spondylitis appeared to be characterized by a TCR beta motif of eight highly homologous variants. There was reportedly significant enrichment of clones that were disease-linked in matched ankylosing spondylitis synovial fluid. Relatively rare in peripheral blood, disease-linked clones were also CD8+. Existing reports had already noted some motif variants in reactive arthritis synovial fluid and blood.

Input material: blood, either unsorted or a sorted T cell fraction (not recorded which). This TCR was sampled from a male donor with ankylosing spondylitis. The chain recombines TRBV27 with TRBJ2-7; tentatively, D is TRBD1 or TRBD2 (5 bases each). The CDR3 is CASSYAGTGSYEQYF. The CDR3, as DNA: TGTGCCAGCAGTTACGCCGGGACGGGGTCCTACGAGCAGTACTTC.